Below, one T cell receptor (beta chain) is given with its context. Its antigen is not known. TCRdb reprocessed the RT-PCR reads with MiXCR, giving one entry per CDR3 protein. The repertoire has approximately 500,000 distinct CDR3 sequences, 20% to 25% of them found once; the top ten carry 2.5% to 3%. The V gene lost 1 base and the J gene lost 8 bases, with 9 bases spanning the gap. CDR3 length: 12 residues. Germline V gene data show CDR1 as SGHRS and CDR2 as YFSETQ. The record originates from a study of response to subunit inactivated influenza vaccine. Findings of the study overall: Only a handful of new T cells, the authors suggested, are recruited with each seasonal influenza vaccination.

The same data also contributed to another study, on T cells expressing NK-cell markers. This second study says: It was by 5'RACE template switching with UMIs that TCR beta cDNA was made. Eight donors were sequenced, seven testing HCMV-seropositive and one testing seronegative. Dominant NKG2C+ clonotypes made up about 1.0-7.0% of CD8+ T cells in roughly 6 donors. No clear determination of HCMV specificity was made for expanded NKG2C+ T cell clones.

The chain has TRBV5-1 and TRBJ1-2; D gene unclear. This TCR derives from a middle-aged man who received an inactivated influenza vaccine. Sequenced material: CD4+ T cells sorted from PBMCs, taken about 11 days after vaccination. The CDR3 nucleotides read TGCGCCAGCAGCTTGCCGACACGAGGCTACACCTTC. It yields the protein CASSLPTRGYTF.